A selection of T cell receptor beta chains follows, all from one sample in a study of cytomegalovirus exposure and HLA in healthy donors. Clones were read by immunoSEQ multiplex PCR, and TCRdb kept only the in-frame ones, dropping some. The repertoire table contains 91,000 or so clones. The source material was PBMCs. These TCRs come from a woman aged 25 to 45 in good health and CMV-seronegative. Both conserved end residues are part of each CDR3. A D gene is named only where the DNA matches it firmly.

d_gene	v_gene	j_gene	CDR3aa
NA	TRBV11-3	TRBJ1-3	CASSFSGVGNTIYF
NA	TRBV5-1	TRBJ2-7	CASSLEGGGHEQYF
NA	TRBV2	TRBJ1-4	CASSEPGEDEKLFF
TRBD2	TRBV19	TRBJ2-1	CASSIRAGGYNEQFF
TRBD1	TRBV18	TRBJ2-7	CASSRGTGGFEQYF
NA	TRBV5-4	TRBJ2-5	CASSLGSLAARQETQYF
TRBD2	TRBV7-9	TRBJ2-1	CASSSSGTSSYNEQFF
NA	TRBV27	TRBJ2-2	CASSSKRYTGELFF
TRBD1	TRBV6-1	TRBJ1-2	CASSESGGPNYGYTF
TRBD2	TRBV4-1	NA	CASSGTSGRVEQYF
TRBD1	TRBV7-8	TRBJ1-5	CASTFGTGVLQPQHF
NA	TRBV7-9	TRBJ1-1	CASSLSRNTEAFF
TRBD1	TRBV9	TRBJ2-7	CASSEGQGYEQYF
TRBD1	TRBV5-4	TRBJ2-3	CASSRDRYSDTQYF
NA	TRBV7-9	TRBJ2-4	CASSPRDSAGNIQYF
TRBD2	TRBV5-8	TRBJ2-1	CASSLALLAGKGYEQFF
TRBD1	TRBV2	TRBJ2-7	CAWGTGDSYEQYF
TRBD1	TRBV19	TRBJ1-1	CASSIQGGSNTEAFF
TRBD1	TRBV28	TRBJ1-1	CASSPWTGQVGTEAFF
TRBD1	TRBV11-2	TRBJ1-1	CASSLGAGGEAFF
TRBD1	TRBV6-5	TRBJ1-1	CAAKRTGGTEAFF
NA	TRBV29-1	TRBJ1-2	CSVEIRVVGGNYGYTF
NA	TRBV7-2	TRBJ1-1	CASSLSNFEAFF
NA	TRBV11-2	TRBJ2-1	CASSLGGVDNEQFF
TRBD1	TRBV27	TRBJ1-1	CASSWTGVTEAFF
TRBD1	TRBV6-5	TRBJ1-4	CASSAQGARVEKLFF
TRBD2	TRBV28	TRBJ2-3	CASRPWGTSGSTDTQYF
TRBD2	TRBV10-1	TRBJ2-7	CANGTSGRSTYEQYF
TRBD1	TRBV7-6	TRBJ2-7	CASSVGPGQGIYEQYF
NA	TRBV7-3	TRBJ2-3	CASSSGAGGTDTQYF
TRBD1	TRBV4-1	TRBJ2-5	CASSQGTGRETQYF